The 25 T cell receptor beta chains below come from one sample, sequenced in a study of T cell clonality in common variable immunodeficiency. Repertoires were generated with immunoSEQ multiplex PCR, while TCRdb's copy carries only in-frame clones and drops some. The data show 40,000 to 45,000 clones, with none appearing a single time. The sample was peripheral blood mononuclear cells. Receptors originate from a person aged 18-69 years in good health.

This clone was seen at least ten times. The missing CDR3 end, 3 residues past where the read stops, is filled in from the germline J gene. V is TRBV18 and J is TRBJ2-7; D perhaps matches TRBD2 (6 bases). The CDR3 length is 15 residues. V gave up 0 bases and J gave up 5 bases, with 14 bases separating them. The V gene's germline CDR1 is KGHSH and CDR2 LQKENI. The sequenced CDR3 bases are TGTGCCAGCTCACCACCGGACATGGGGGGAGACGAG. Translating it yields CASSPPDMGGDE. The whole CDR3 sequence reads CASSPPDMGGDEQYF.

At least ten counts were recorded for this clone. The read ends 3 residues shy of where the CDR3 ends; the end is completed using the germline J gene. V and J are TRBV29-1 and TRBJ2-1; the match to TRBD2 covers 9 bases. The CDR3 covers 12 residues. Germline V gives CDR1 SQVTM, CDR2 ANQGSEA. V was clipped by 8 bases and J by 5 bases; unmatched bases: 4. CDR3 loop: CSRRLADNEQFF. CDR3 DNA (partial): TGCAGCAGGAGACTAGCGGACAATGAG.

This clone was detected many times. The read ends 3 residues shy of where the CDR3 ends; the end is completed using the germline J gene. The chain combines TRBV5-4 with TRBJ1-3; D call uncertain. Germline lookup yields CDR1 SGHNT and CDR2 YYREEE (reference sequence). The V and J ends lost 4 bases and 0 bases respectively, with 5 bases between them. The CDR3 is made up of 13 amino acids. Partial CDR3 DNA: TGTGCCAGCAGCCCCAGCTCTGGAAACACC. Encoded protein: CASSPSSGNT. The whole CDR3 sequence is CASSPSSGNTIYF.

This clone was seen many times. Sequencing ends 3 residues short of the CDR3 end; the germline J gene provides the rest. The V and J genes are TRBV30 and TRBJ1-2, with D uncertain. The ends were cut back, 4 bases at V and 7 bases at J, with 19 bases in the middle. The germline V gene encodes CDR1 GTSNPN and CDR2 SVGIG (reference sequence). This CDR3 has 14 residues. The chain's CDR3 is CAWNPGSAWGGYTF. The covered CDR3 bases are TGTGCCTGGAACCCGGGGTCAGCTTGGGGTGGC.

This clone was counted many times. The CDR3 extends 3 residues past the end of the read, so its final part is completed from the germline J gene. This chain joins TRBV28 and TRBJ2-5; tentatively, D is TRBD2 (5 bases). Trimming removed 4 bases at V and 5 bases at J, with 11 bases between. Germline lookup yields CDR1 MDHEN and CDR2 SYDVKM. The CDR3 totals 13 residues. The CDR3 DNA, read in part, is TGTGCCAGCAGTTCGTTCAGGAGGGAGACC. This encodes CASSSFRRET. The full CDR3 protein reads CASSSFRRETQYF.

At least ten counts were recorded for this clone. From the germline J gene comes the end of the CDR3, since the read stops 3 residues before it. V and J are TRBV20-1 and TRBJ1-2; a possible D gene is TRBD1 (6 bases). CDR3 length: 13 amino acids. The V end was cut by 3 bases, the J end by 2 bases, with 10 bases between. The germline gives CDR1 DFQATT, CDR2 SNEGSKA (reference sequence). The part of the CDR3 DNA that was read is TGCAGTGCTAGTGGGGGCCTAAACTATGGC. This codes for CSASGGLNYG. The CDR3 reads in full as CSASGGLNYGYTF.

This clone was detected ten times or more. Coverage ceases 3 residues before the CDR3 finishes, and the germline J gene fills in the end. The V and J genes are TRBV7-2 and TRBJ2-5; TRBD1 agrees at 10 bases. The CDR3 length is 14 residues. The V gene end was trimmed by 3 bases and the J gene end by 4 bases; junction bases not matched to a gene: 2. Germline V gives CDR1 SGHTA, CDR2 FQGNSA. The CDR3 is CASSFDRGLETQYF. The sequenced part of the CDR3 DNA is TGTGCCAGCAGCTTTGACAGGGGGCTAGAGACC.

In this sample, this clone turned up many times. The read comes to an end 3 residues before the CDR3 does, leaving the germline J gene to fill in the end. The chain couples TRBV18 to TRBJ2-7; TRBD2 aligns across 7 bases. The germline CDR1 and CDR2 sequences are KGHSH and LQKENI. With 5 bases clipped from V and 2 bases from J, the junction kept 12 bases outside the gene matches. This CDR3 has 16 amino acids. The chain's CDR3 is CASSSLGGVLAYEQYF. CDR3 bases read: TGTGCCAGCTCATCCCTGGGAGGGGTGCTCGCCTACGAG.

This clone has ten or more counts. CDR3 bases read: TGTGCCAGCAGTCTGGCAGGTTCCCTCTACGAG. It yields the protein CASSLAGSLYE. The whole CDR3 is CASSLAGSLYEQYF. V is TRBV28 and J is TRBJ2-7; D gene uncertain. With the read ending 3 residues before the CDR3 end, the germline J gene is used to fill in that end. Germline CDR1 is MDHEN and CDR2 is SYDVKM. The CDR3 consists of 14 residues. V was trimmed by 5 bases and J by 3 bases, leaving 14 bases between them.

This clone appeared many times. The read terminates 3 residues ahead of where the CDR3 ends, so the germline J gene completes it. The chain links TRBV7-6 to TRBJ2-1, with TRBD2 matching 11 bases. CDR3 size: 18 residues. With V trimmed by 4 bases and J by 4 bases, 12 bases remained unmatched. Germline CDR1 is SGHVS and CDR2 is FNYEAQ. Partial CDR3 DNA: TGTGCCAGCAGCTCAGTAGCGGGAGGGGTGAATAAATACAATGAG. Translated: CASSSVAGGVNKYNE. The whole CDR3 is CASSSVAGGVNKYNEQFF.

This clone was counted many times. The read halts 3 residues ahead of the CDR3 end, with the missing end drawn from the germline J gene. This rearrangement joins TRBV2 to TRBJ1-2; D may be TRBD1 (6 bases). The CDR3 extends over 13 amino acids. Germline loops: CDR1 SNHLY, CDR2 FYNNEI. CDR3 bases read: TGTGCCAGCAGGACGGGCAGGGGTAACGGC. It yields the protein CASRTGRGNG. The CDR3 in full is CASRTGRGNGYTF.

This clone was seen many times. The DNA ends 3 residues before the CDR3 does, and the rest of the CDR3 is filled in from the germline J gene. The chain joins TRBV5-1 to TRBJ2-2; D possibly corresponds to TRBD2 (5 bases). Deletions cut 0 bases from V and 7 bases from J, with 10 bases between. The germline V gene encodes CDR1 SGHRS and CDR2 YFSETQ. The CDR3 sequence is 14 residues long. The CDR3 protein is CASSLGTSNGELFF. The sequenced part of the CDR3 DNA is TGCGCCAGCAGCTTGGGAACTAGTAACGGGGAG.

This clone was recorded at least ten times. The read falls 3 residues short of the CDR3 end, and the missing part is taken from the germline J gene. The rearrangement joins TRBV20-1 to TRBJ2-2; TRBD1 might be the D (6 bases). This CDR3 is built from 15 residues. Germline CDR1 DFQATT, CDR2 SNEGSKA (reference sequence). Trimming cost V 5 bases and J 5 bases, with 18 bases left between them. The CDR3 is CSAVWGRQGTGELFF. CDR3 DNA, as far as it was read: TGCAGTGCTGTCTGGGGGCGCCAGGGGACCGGGGAG.

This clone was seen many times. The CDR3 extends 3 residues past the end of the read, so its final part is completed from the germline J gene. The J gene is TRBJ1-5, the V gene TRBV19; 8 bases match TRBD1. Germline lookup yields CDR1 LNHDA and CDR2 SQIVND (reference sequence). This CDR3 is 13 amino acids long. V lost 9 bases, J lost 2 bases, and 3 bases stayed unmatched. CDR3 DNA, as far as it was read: TGTGCCAGGGACAGGGACGGCAATCAGCCC. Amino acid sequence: CARDRDGNQP. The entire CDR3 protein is CARDRDGNQPQHF. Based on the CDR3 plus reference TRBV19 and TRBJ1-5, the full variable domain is DGGITQSPKYLFRKEGQNVTLSCEQNLNHDAMYWYRQDPGQGLRLIYYSQIVNDFQKGDIAEGYSVSREKKESFPLTVTSAQKNPTAFYLCARDRDGNQPQHFGDGTRLSIL.

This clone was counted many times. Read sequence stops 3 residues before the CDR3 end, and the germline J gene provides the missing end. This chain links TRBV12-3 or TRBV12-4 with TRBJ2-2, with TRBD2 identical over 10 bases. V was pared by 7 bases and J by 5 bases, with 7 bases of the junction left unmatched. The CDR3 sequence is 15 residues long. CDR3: CASTLASGSTGELFF. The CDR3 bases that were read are TGTGCCAGCACCCTAGCTAGCGGGAGTACCGGGGAG.

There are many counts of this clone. Partial CDR3 DNA: TGTGCCAGTAGTATAAGGTCGCTCCAAGAGACC. Protein sequence: CASSIRSLQET. In full, the CDR3 reads CASSIRSLQETQYF. The chain is built from TRBV19 and TRBJ2-5; D unclear. The CDR3 is cut off 3 residues early in the read; its end comes from the germline J gene. The CDR3 contains 14 residues. Germline CDR1 and CDR2: LNHDA and SQIVND (reference sequence). Trimming took 2 bases from V and 1 from J, leaving 8 bases between them.

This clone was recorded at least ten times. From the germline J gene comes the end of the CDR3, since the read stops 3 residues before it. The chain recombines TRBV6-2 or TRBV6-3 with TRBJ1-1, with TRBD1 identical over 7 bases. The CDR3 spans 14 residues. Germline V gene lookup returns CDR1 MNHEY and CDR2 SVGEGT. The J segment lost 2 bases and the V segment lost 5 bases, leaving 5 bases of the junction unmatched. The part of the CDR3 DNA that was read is TGTGCCAGCAGTATAACAGGGGCTAACACTGAA. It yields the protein CASSITGANTE. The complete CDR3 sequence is CASSITGANTEAFF.

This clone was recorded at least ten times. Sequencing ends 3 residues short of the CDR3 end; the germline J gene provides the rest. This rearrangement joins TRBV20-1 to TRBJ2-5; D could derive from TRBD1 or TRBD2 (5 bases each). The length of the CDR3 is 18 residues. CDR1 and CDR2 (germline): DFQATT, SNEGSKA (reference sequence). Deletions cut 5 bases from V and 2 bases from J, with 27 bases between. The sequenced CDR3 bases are TGCAGTGCTCGGAGGCTAAACGGTGGGGCTGCTGGGCAAGAGACC. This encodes CSARRLNGGAAGQET. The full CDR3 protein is CSARRLNGGAAGQETQYF.

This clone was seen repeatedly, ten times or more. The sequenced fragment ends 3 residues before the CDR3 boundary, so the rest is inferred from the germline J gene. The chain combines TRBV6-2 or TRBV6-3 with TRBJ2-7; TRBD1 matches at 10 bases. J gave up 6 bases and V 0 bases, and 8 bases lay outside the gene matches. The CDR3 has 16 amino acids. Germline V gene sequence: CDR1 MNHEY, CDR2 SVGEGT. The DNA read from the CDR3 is TGTGCCAGCAGTTACTCCGGGACAGGGGCCGGCCTCGAG. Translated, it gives CASSYSGTGAGLE. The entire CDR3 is CASSYSGTGAGLEQYF.

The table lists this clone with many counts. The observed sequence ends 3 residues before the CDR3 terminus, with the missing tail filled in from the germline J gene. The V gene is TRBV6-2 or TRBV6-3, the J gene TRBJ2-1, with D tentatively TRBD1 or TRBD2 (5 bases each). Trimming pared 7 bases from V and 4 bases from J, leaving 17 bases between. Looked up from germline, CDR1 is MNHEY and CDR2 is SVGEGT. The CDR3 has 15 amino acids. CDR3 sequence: CASNENLEGYNEQFF. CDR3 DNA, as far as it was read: TGTGCCAGCAATGAGAACCTTGAGGGGTACAATGAG.

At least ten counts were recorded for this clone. Partial CDR3 DNA: TGCGCCAGCAGCCCAGAGGTACAGGGCCTTGAA. Its protein is CASSPEVQGLE. The entire CDR3 reads CASSPEVQGLEAFF. The chain has TRBV5-1 and TRBJ1-1; weak D call: TRBD1 (6 bases). The CDR3 end falls 3 residues outside the read, so it is completed with the germline J gene. The CDR3 loop spans 14 amino acids. Germline V gene sequence: CDR1 SGHRS, CDR2 YFSETQ. Trimming pared 4 bases from V and 7 bases from J, leaving 17 bases between. Using reference TRBV5-1 and TRBJ1-1 for the parts outside the CDR3, the full variable domain is KAGVTQTPRYLIKTRGQQVTLSCSPISGHRSVSWYQQTPGQGLQFLFEYFSETQRNKGNFPGRFSGRQFSNSRSEMNVSTLELGDSALYLCASSPEVQGLEAFFGQGTRLTVV.

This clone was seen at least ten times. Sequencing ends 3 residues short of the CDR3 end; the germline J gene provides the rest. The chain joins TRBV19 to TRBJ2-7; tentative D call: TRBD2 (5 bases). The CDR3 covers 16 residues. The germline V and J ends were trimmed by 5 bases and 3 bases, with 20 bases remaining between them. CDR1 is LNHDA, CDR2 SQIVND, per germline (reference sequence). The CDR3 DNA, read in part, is TGTGCCAGTAGTGCCAGTCCCGGCGGGCTGGTCTACGAG. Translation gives CASSASPGGLVYE. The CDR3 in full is CASSASPGGLVYEQYF.

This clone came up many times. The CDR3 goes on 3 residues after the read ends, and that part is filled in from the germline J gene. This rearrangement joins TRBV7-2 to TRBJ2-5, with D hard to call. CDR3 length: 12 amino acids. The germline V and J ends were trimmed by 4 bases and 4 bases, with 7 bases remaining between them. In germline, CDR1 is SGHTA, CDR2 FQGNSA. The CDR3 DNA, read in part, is TGTGCCAGCAGCTCTTTTCCAGAGACC. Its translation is CASSSFPET. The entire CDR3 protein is CASSSFPETQYF.

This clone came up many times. CDR3 bases read: TGTGCCAGCAGTTCCTCGCAACTAGCCAAAAACATT. Amino acids: CASSSSQLAKNI. The full-length CDR3 reads as CASSSSQLAKNIQYF. The V and J genes are TRBV28 and TRBJ2-4; D unresolved. The read comes to an end 3 residues before the CDR3 does, leaving the germline J gene to fill in the end. The CDR3 covers 15 residues. Trimming took off 4 bases at V and 0 bases at J, with 10 bases between the two ends. Germline V gene sequence: CDR1 MDHEN, CDR2 SYDVKM.

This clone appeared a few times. The CDR3 spells CSATRQGLYEQYF. Partial CDR3 DNA: TGCAGTGCTACGCGACAAGGCCTCTACGAG. The chain recombines TRBV20-1 with TRBJ2-7, with D unresolved. Read sequence stops 3 residues before the CDR3 end, and the germline J gene provides the missing end. Between the trimmed V and J ends, which lost 4 bases and 3 bases, there was a span of 13 bases. Germline V lookup: CDR1 DFQATT, CDR2 SNEGSKA (reference sequence). The CDR3 covers 13 residues.